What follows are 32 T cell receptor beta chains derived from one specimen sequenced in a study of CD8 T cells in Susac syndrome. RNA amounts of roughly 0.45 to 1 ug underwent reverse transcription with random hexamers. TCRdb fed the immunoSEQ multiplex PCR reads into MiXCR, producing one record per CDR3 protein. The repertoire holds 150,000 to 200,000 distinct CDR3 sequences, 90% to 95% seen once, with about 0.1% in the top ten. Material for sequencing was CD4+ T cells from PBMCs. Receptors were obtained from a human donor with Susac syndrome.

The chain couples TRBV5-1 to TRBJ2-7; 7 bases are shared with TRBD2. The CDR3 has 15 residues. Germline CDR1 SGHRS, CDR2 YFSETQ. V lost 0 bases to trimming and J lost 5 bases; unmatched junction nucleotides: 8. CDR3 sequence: CASSLASGGTDEQYF. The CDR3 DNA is TGCGCCAGCAGCTTGGCCTCGGGGGGTACGGACGAGCAGTACTTC.

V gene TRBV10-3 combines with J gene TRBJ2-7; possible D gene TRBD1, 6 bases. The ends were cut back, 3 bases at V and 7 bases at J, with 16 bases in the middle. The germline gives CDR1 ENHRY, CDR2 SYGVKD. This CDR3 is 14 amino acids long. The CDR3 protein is CAISDPNRAEEQYF. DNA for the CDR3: TGTGCCATCAGTGACCCGAACAGGGCAGAAGAGCAGTACTTC.

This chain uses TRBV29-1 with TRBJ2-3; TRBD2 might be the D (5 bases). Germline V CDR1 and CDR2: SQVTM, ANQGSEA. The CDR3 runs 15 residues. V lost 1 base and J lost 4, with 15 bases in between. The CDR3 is CSVEGIAGGPDTQYF. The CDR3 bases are TGCAGCGTTGAAGGAATAGCAGGAGGCCCAGATACGCAGTATTTT.

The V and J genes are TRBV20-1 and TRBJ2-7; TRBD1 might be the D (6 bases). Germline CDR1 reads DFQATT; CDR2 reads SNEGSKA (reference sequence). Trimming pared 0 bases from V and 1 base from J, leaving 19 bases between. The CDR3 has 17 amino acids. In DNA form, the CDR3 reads TGCAGTGCTAGAGATAGTCGCAGGGGAATGGGGTCCTACGAGCAGTACTTC. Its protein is CSARDSRRGMGSYEQYF.

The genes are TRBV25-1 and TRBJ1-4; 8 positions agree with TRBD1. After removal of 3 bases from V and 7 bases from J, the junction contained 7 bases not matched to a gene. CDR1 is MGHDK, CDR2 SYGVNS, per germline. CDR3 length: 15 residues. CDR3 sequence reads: CASSDPQGAAEKLFF. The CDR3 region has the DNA TGTGCCAGCAGTGATCCTCAGGGGGCAGCTGAAAAACTGTTTTTT.

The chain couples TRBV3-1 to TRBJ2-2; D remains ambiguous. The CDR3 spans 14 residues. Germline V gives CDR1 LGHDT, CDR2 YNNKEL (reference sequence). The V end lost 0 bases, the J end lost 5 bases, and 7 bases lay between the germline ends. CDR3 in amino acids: CASSQDSETGELFF. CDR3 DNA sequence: TGTGCCAGCAGCCAAGACTCGGAGACCGGGGAGCTGTTTTTT.

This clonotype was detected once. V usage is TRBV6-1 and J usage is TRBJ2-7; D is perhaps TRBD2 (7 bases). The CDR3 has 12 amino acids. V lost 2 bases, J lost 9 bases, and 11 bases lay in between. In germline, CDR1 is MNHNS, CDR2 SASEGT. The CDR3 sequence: CASSERGGTQYF. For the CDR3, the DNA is TGTGCCAGCAGTGAAAGGGGGGGCACGCAGTACTTC.

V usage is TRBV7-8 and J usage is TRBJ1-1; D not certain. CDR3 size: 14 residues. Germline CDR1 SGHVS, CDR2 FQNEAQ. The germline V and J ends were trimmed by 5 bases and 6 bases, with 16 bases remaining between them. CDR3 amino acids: CASSPLRGPSEAFF. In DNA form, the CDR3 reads TGTGCCAGCAGCCCCCTTCGTGGGCCTTCTGAAGCTTTCTTT.

The CDR3 sequence: CASSSSLTTSRHGELFF. The DNA of the CDR3 is TGTGCCAGCAGCTCTTCATTGACCACTAGTAGACACGGGGAGCTGTTTTTT. V is TRBV11-2 and J is TRBJ2-2; TRBD2 might be the D (5 bases). CDR3 size: 17 residues. Germline CDR1 and CDR2: SGHAT and FQNNGV. Trimming took off 4 bases at V and 7 bases at J, with 22 bases between the two ends.

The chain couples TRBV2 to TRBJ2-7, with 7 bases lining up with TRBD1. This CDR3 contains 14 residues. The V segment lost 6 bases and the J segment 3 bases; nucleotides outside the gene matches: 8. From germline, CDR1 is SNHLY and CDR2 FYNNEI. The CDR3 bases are TGTGCCAGCAGCGATCCGGGACAGAGCTACGAGCAGTACTTC. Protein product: CASSDPGQSYEQYF.

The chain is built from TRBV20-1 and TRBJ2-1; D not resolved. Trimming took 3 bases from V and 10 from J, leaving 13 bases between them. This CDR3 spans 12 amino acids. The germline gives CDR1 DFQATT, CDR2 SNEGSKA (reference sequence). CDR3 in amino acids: CSARSLHGEQFF. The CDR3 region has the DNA TGCAGTGCTAGGTCGCTCCACGGGGAGCAGTTCTTC.

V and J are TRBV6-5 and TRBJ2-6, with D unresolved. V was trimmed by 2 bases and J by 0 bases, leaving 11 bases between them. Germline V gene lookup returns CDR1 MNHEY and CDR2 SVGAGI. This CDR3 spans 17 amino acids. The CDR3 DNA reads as TGTGCCAGCAGTTACGGCAGACCTAGCTCTGGGGCCAACGTCCTGACTTTC. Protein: CASSYGRPSSGANVLTF.

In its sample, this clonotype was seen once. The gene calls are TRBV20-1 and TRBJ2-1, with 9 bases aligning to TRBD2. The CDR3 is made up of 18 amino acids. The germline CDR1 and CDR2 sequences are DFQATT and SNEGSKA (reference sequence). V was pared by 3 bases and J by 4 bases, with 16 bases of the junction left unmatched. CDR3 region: CSASLPSGARKPYNEQFF. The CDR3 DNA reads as TGCAGTGCTAGTCTCCCTAGCGGGGCCCGGAAACCTTACAATGAGCAGTTCTTC.

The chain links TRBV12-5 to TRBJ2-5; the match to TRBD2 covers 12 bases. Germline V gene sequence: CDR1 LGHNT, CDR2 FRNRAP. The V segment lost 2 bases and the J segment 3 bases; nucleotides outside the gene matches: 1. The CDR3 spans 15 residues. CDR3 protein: CASGLWTSGEETQYF. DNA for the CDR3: TGTGCTAGTGGTTTGTGGACTAGCGGGGAAGAGACCCAGTACTTC.

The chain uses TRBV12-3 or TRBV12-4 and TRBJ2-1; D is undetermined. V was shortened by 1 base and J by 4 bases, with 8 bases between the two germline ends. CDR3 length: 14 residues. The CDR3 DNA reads TGTGCCAGCAGTTTAGTACTACTTTACAATGAGCAGTTCTTC. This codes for CASSLVLLYNEQFF.

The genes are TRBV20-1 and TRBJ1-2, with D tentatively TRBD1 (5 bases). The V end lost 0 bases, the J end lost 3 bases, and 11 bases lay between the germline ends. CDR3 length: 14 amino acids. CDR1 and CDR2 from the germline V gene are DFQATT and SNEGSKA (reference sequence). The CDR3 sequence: CSARDPQGDYGYTF. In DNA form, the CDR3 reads TGCAGTGCTAGAGATCCGCAGGGAGACTATGGCTACACCTTC.

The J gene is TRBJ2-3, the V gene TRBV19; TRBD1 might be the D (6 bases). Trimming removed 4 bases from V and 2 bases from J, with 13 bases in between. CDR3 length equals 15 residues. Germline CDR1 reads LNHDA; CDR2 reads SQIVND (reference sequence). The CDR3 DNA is TGTGCCAGTAGTACGTTACAGGGTTTCACAGATACGCAGTATTTT. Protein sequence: CASSTLQGFTDTQYF.

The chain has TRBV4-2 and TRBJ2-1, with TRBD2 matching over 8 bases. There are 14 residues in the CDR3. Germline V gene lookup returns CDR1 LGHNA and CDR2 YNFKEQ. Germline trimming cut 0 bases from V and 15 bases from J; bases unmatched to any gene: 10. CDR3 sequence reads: CASSQDLLRGGLFF. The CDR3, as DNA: TGTGCCAGCAGCCAAGACCTTCTCCGGGGGGGCTTGTTCTTC.

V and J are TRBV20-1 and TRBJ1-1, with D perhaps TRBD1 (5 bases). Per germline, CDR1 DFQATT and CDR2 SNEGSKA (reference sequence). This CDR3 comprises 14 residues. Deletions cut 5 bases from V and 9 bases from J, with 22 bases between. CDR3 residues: CSALENTGPRQAFF. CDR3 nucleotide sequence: TGCAGTGCTCTAGAAAATACAGGACCCAGGCAAGCTTTCTTT.

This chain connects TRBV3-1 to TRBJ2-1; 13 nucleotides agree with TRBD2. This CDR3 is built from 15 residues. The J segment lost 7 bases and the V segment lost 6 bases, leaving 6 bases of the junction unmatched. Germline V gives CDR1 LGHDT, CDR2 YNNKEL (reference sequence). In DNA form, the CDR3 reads TGTGCCAGCAGACCCGGGACTAGCGGGAAAAATGAGCAGTTCTTC. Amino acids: CASRPGTSGKNEQFF.

The DNA for the CDR3 is TGTGCCAGCAGCAAAGTTAACCTGACAACCCTAGCCTCTTCCCCCCTCGAGCAGTACTTC. Encoded protein: CASSKVNLTTLASSPLEQYF. The V and J genes are TRBV21-1 and TRBJ2-5; TRBD1 was called by the table and not checked on the DNA. The J call could be wrong; TRBJ2-7 is a better fit for the DNA end. TRBV21-1 is tagged as a pseudogene. This CDR3 is 20 amino acids long.

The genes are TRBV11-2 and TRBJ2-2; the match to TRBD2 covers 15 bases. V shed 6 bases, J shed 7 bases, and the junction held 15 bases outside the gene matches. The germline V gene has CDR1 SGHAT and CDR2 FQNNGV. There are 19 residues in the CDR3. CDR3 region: CASRRTSGGARPKGGELFF. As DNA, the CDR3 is TGTGCCAGCAGACGGACTAGCGGGGGGGCCAGACCTAAAGGCGGGGAGCTGTTTTTT.

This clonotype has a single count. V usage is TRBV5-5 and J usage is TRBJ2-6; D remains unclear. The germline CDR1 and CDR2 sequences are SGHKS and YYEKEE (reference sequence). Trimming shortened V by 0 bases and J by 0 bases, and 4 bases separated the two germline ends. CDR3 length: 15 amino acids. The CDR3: CASSLENSGANVLTF. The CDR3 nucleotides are TGTGCCAGCAGCTTGGAAAACTCTGGGGCCAACGTCCTGACTTTC. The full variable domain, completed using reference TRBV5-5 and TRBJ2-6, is DAGVTQSPTHLIKTRGQQVTLRCSPISGHKSVSWYQQVLGQGPQFIFQYYEKEERGRGNFPDRFSARQFPNYSSELNVNALLLGDSALYLCASSLENSGANVLTFGAGSRLTVL.

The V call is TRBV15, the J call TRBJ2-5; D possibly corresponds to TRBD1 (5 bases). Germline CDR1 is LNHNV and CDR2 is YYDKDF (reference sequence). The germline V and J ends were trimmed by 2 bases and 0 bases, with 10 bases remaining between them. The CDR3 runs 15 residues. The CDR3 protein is CATSRNRQYQETQYF. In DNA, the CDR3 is TGTGCCACCAGCAGAAACAGGCAGTACCAAGAGACCCAGTACTTC.

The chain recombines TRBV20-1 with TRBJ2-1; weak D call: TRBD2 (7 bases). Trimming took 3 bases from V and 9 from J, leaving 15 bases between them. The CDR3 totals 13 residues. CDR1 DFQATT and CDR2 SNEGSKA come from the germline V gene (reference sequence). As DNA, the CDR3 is TGCAGTGCTAGGGTCCAGGGGAGGGGTGAGCAGTTCTTC. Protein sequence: CSARVQGRGEQFF.

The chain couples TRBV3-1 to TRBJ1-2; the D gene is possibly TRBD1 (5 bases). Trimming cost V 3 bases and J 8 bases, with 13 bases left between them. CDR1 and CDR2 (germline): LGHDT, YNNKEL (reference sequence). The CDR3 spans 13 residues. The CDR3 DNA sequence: TGTGCCAGCAGCCATGACCAGGGTGGCGGCTACACCTTC. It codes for CASSHDQGGGYTF.

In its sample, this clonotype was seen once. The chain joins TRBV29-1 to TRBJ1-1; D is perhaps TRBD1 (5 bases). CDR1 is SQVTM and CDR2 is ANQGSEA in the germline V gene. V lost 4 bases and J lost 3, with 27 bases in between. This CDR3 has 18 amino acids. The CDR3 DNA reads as TGCAGCGTTGTGGGGGGAGGGCGCCGAGGGAGCAGTTACACTGAAGCTTTCTTT. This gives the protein CSVVGGGRRGSSYTEAFF.

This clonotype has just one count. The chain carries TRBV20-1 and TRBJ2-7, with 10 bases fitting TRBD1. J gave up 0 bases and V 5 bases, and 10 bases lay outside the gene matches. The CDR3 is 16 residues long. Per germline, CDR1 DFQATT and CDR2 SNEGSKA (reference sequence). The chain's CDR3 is CSAPRWGQGFSYEQYF. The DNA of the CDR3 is TGCAGTGCTCCCCGATGGGGACAGGGGTTCTCCTACGAGCAGTACTTC.

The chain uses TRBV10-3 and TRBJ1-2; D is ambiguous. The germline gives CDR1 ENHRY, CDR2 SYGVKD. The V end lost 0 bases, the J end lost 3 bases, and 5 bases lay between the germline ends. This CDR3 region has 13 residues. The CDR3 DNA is TGTGCCATCAGTGAGTCGTTCGACTATGGCTACACCTTC. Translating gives CAISESFDYGYTF.

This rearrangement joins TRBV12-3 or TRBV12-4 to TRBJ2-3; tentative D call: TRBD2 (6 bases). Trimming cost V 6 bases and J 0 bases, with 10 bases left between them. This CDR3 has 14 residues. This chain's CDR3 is CASRRDQSTDTQYF. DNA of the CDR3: TGTGCCAGCAGGCGGGACCAAAGCACAGATACGCAGTATTTT.

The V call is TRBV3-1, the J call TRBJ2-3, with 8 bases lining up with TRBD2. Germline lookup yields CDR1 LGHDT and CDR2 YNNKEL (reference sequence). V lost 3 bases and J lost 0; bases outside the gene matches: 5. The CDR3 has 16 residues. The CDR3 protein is CASSQGGGISTDTQYF. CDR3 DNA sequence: TGTGCCAGCAGCCAGGGCGGGGGGATTAGCACAGATACGCAGTATTTT.

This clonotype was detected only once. As DNA, the CDR3 is TGTGCCAGTAGTATGTCGGGAGGGTATAGTGAGCAGTTCTTC. Translating gives CASSMSGGYSEQFF. The chain links TRBV19 to TRBJ2-1; 8 bases align to TRBD2. CDR1 and CDR2 from the germline V gene are LNHDA and SQIVND (reference sequence). This CDR3 region has 14 residues. Germline trimming cut 3 bases from V and 9 bases from J; bases unmatched to any gene: 7.